The present TCR beta chain was sequenced within a study of beta chain features in type 1 diabetes. Study-wide results and limits: More deletions and fewer insertions at VDJ junctions were found in patients with type 1 diabetes.

Isolated RNA was reverse transcribed in full, so expressed TCRB transcripts were sequenced. Clones were read by immunoSEQ multiplex PCR, and TCRdb kept only the in-frame ones, dropping some. The repertoire includes approximately 330,000 clones, 9.5% to 12% of them detected once, and around 0.015% sits in the top ten. In the case of this clone: Its antigen is unknown.

The sample comprised naive CD4+ T cells from blood. The receptor was derived from a woman aged 25 to 39 in good health.

The CDR3 sequence is CASSLTPPAPGLVKNIQYF. The CDR3, as DNA: TGTGCCAGCAGCTTAACGCCCCCAGCGCCCGGCTTGGTCAAAAACATTCAGTACTTC. J is TRBJ2-4 and V is TRBV11-2; D is uncertain. This CDR3 is 19 amino acids long. The germline V and J ends were trimmed by 2 bases and 3 bases, with 23 bases remaining between them. CDR1 is SGHAT and CDR2 is FQNNGV in the germline V gene.